The 29 T cell receptor beta chains given below trace back to one sample, sequenced in a study of tumor-infiltrating lymphocytes in oesophageal squamous cell carcinoma. TCRdb re-called the PCR reads through MiXCR, storing one row per CDR3 protein. This table has around 6,400 distinct CDR3 sequences, 13% to 15% appearing once. The sample consisted of esophageal tumor tissue. The receptors were gathered from a male donor with esophageal squamous cell carcinoma.

This clonotype showed up many times. A much more abundant neighbour one base away suggests this may be a read error. The gene calls are TRBV7-9 and TRBJ2-5; D is undetermined. The germline gives CDR1 SEHNR, CDR2 FQNEAQ (reference sequence). The V end was cut by 2 bases, the J end by 11 bases, with 24 bases between. The CDR3 extends over 16 amino acids. CDR3 loop: CASSLRSPGPYNEQYF. CDR3 DNA sequence: TGTGCCAGCAGCTTAAGGAGTCCCGGTCCCTACAATGAGCAGTACTTC.

Relative to its sample, this clonotype is medium-sized. V and J are TRBV6-4 and TRBJ2-3, with D possibly being TRBD2 (6 bases). Germline V gene data show CDR1 as MRHNA and CDR2 as SNTAGT. This CDR3 has 13 amino acids. Trimming took off 4 bases at V and 5 bases at J, with 10 bases between the two ends. The CDR3 here is CASSGGEEDTQYF. As DNA, the CDR3 is TGTGCCAGCAGTGGGGGGGAGGAAGATACGCAGTATTTT.

Concerning this clonotype: This CDR3 fails to terminate in the conserved phenylalanine or tryptophan, so it likely reflects a read error. Because the CDR3's place on the DNA is in doubt, the DNA is left out and the CDR3 is given as listed by TCRdb. The chain couples TRBV7-6 to TRBJ2-6; the table's D call of TRBD2 was not tested on the DNA. Inclusive of both ends, the CDR3 amounts to 15 amino acids. CDR1 and CDR2 from the germline V gene are SGHVS and FNYEAQ. The CDR3 loop is CASSFQGQETQYFGA.

Note on this clonotype: The CDR3 end shows no conserved phenylalanine or tryptophan, and so a read error is likely. The DNA is left out, because the CDR3 cannot be placed on it with certainty; the CDR3 is given as TCRdb lists it. V is TRBV6-1 and J is TRBJ2-6; the table's D call of TRBD1 was not tested on the DNA. The germline CDR1 and CDR2 sequences are MNHNS and SASEGT. Counting both end residues, the CDR3 totals 14 amino acids. CDR3 sequence: CASTELGLEQFFGA.

This clonotype was observed at least ten times. The chain is built from TRBV6-2 or TRBV6-3 and TRBJ2-7; D perhaps matches TRBD1 (7 bases). In germline, CDR1 is MNHEY, CDR2 SVGEGT. V gave up 6 bases and J gave up 1 base, with 19 bases separating them. The CDR3 runs to 16 residues. This chain's CDR3 is CASSSPTQGGSYEQYF. Written as DNA, the CDR3 is TGTGCCAGCAGCTCCCCCACTCAGGGGGGATCCTACGAGCAGTACTTC.

This clonotype counts as medium-sized (0.01 to 0.1%). CDR3 residues: CASSSPPGYNEQFF. The CDR3 DNA reads as TGTGCCAGCAGTTCACCCCCGGGGTACAATGAGCAGTTCTTC. The chain has TRBV12-3 or TRBV12-4 and TRBJ2-1, with D perhaps matching TRBD2 (5 bases). This CDR3 comprises 14 residues. V lost 4 bases, J lost 4 bases, and 11 bases lay in between.

There are a few counts of this clonotype. A much bigger clone sits one base away, suggesting this may be a read error. The V gene is TRBV2, the J gene TRBJ2-7; tentative D call: TRBD1 (5 bases). The CDR3 contains 11 residues. V lost 4 bases and J 7 bases, leaving 8 bases between the germline ends. Germline V CDR1 and CDR2: SNHLY, FYNNEI. CDR3 amino acids: CASSGQGEQYF. CDR3 DNA sequence: TGTGCCAGCAGTGGGCAGGGTGAGCAGTACTTC.

Ten or more counts support this clonotype. V is TRBV6-4 and J is TRBJ2-3; TRBD2 agrees at 8 bases. The CDR3 consists of 15 residues. V gave up 0 bases and J gave up 1 base; unmatched junction bases: 0. The V gene's germline CDR1 is MRHNA and CDR2 SNTAGT. Here the CDR3 reads CASSDSRGGTDTQYF. The CDR3 DNA reads as TGTGCCAGCAGTGACTCGCGGGGGGGCACAGATACGCAGTATTTT.

Many counts were recorded for this clonotype. The chain couples TRBV11-3 to TRBJ2-5; a possible D gene is TRBD2 (6 bases). Per germline, CDR1 SGHNT and CDR2 YENEEA. The CDR3 loop spans 12 amino acids. Between the trimmed V and J ends, which lost 3 bases and 11 bases, there was a span of 13 bases. The CDR3 nucleotides read TGTGCCAGCAGCTTGGGGGTAGCGGTGCAGTACTTC. Protein product: CASSLGVAVQYF. The entire variable domain, with the rest obtained from reference TRBV11-3 and TRBJ2-5, is as follows: EAGVVQSPRYKIIEKKQPVAFWCNPISGHNTLYWYLQNLGQGPELLIRYENEEAVDDSQLPKDRFSAERLKGVDSTLKIQPAELGDSAVYLCASSLGVAVQYFGPGTRLLVL.

This clonotype was picked up many times. The V gene is TRBV6-1, the J gene TRBJ1-1; D not resolved. Trimming cost V 4 bases and J 4 bases, with 13 bases left between them. The CDR3 consists of 14 residues. Germline values: CDR1 MNHNS, CDR2 SASEGT. The CDR3 reads CASSASLVFTEAFF. CDR3 coding DNA: TGTGCCAGCAGTGCTAGTCTGGTCTTCACTGAAGCTTTCTTT.

This clonotype was recorded at least ten times. This chain links TRBV27 with TRBJ2-3; TRBD2 might be the D (5 bases). V lost 4 bases and J lost 2, with 16 bases in between. In germline, CDR1 is MNHEY, CDR2 SMNVEV (reference sequence). This CDR3 region has 16 residues. CDR3 sequence (DNA): TGTGCCAGCAGTTCCTCAACTAGTGCATTCACAGATACGCAGTATTTT. This codes for CASSSSTSAFTDTQYF.

This clonotype was recorded a few times. The V and J genes are TRBV5-1 and TRBJ2-2; D remains ambiguous. Matching the DNA end better, TRBJ1-3 makes the J call doubtful. Germline V lookup: CDR1 SGHRS, CDR2 YFSETQ. The CDR3 consists of 12 residues. The CDR3 region has the DNA TGCGCCAGCAGCTTGGCCGGAAACACCATATATTTT. Translating it yields CASSLAGNTIYF.

This rearrangement joins TRBV2 to TRBJ2-1; D is ambiguous. Judging by the DNA end, TRBJ2-7 fits better; the J call may be wrong. Germline V gene sequence: CDR1 SNHLY, CDR2 FYNNEI. The CDR3 extends over 11 amino acids. The CDR3 nucleotides read TGTGCCAGCAGCTACGCTCACGAGCAGTACTTC. It is translated as CASSYAHEQYF.

The gene calls are TRBV6-1 and TRBJ1-2, with D possibly matching TRBD1 (6 bases). The V end lost 7 bases, the J end lost 7 bases, and 19 bases lay between the germline ends. Germline V gene sequence: CDR1 MNHNS, CDR2 SASEGT. The CDR3 spans 14 residues. CDR3 nucleotides: TGTGCCAGCACCCCCCAGAGGGGGGTTTCTGGCTACACCTTC. This encodes CASTPQRGVSGYTF.

The table lists this clonotype with a few counts. This chain connects TRBV28 to TRBJ1-1; D unresolved. The CDR3 extends over 15 amino acids. Looked up from germline, CDR1 is MDHEN and CDR2 is SYDVKM. V was cut by 4 bases and J by 5 bases, with 17 bases left in between. The DNA of the CDR3 is TGTGCCAGCAGTTCACAAGCACCTTCCGAGACTGAAGCTTTCTTT. This translates into CASSSQAPSETEAFF.

With regard to this clonotype: This may stem from a read error, because a much larger clone lies one nucleotide away. CDR3 DNA: TGTGCCAGCAGCTTATCCGTTTGGACAGGCTCCTACGAGCAGTACTTC. Translated, it gives CASSLSVWTGSYEQYF. The rearrangement uses TRBV11-3 and TRBJ2-1, with 7 bases that match TRBD1. Near its end, the DNA agrees better with TRBJ2-7, so the J call may be wrong. The V gene's germline CDR1 is SGHNT and CDR2 YENEEA. CDR3 length: 16 amino acids.

This clonotype was found many times. CDR3 sequence reads: CASSDAGGARGVTHEQYF. CDR3 DNA: TGCGCCAGCAGTGATGCAGGTGGGGCCAGGGGGGTGACCCACGAGCAGTACTTC. The rearrangement joins TRBV10-2 to TRBJ2-7; a weak D match, TRBD1 (7 bases). CDR1 WSHSY and CDR2 SAAADI come from the germline V gene. The V and J ends lost 3 bases and 5 bases respectively, with 26 bases between them. The CDR3 consists of 18 residues.

This clonotype was seen many times. The V call is TRBV24-1, the J call TRBJ2-3; TRBD2 aligns across 10 bases. The CDR3 loop spans 14 amino acids. CDR1 is KGHDR and CDR2 is SFDVKD in the germline V gene. Trimming at V came to 3 bases and at J to 4 bases, leaving 0 bases not matched to a gene. The CDR3 DNA is TGTGCCACCAGTGATAGCGGGGGGGCAGATACGCAGTATTTT. This sequence encodes CATSDSGGADTQYF.

This clonotype has at least ten counts. This chain connects TRBV24-1 to TRBJ2-3, with D uncertain. V was shortened by 9 bases and J by 0 bases, with 18 bases between the two germline ends. The V gene's germline CDR1 is KGHDR and CDR2 SFDVKD. There are 16 residues in the CDR3. CDR3 sequence (DNA): TGTGCCACCCCACTTCGTGAGGACCCTAGCACAGATACGCAGTATTTT. Translated, it gives CATPLREDPSTDTQYF.

This chain uses TRBV20-1 with TRBJ2-4; either TRBD1 or TRBD2 may supply D (6 bases each). The J call is doubtful: the DNA matches TRBJ2-1 better. The CDR3 runs 13 residues. The V gene's germline CDR1 is DFQATT and CDR2 SNEGSKA (reference sequence). CDR3 residues: CSALRGGMGEQFF. Here the CDR3 DNA reads TGCAGTGCACTCAGGGGAGGAATGGGTGAGCAGTTCTTC.

As regards this clonotype: At one end, the junction sequence differs from germline, possibly due to a read error. This chain connects TRBV7-4 to TRBJ2-3; the D is unclear. The CDR3 extends over 13 amino acids. Germline lookup yields CDR1 SGHVT and CDR2 SQSDAQ. The CDR3 DNA is TGTGCCAGCAGCGTCGGCCTCGGAGATGCGCAGTATTTT. It yields the protein CASSVGLGDAQYF.

The rearrangement links TRBV5-5 to TRBJ1-1; TRBD1 aligns across 8 bases. The CDR3 totals 14 residues. Germline-derived CDR1 and CDR2 are SGHKS and YYEKEE (reference sequence). J gave up 4 bases and V 3 bases, and 5 bases lay outside the gene matches. The CDR3 DNA sequence: TGTGCCAGCAGCTATCAGGGGGCGCGCACTGAAGCTTTCTTT. This sequence encodes CASSYQGARTEAFF. The complete variable domain, with remaining parts taken from reference TRBV5-5 and TRBJ1-1, reads DAGVTQSPTHLIKTRGQQVTLRCSPISGHKSVSWYQQVLGQGPQFIFQYYEKEERGRGNFPDRFSARQFPNYSSELNVNALLLGDSALYLCASSYQGARTEAFFGQGTRLTVV.

This clonotype was seen only a few times. Germline is not matched at one junction end, which may reflect a read error. J is TRBJ1-5 and V is TRBV2; TRBD1 is a possible D gene (6 bases). Looked up from germline, CDR1 is SNHLY and CDR2 is FYNNEI. This CDR3 contains 14 residues. The CDR3 protein is CASSSGVSNQPQNF. As DNA, the CDR3 is TGTGCCAGCAGTTCAGGGGTTAGCAATCAGCCCCAGAATTTT.

This clonotype was observed a few times. The rearrangement links TRBV25-1 to TRBJ1-1, with no clear D. CDR1 and CDR2 from the germline V gene are MGHDK and SYGVNS. The ends were cut back, 6 bases at V and 0 bases at J, with 2 bases in the middle. This CDR3 region has 11 residues. CDR3 in DNA: TGTGCCAGCAGGCTGAACACTGAAGCTTTCTTT. This encodes CASRLNTEAFF.

This clonotype occurred a few times. The gene calls are TRBV9 and TRBJ2-7, with 9 bases matching TRBD1. The CDR3 covers 15 residues. The germline gives CDR1 SGDLS, CDR2 YYNGEE. V shed 4 bases, J shed 2 bases, and the junction held 7 bases outside the gene matches. CDR3 bases: TGTGCCAGCAGCCCCAGACAGGGGGGCCCCTACGAGCAGTACTTC. Translating it yields CASSPRQGGPYEQYF.

Points on this clonotype: A read error is likely, as this CDR3 ends without the conserved phenylalanine or tryptophan. The limits of the CDR3 on the DNA are not certain, so only TCRdb's listed CDR3 is given. The chain has TRBV12-3 or TRBV12-4 and TRBJ2-1. The length of the CDR3 is 15 amino acids, counting both ends. The CDR3 spells CASSFNRNYGYTFGS.

This clonotype showed up many times. The CDR3 nucleotides are TGTGCCAGCAGCTTGGCCGAGACAGGGGTGAATACGCAGTATTTT. Amino acid sequence: CASSLAETGVNTQYF. V and J are TRBV5-6 and TRBJ2-3; 8 bases agree with TRBD1. In germline, CDR1 is SGHDT, CDR2 YYEEEE. This CDR3 spans 15 amino acids. V shed 0 bases and J 7 bases; nucleotides not matched to a gene: 7.

The chain recombines TRBV4-2 with TRBJ2-5; no firm D call. The CDR3 runs to 12 residues. The germline V gene has CDR1 LGHNA and CDR2 YNFKEQ. The CDR3 region is CVAPFVAQLLYF. CDR3 sequence (DNA): TGTGTGGCCCCATTTGTAGCACAGTTGTTGTACTTC.

This clonotype was observed many times. The chain is built from TRBV5-1 and TRBJ2-1; 7 bases line up with TRBD2. The germline V gene encodes CDR1 SGHRS and CDR2 YFSETQ. The CDR3 spans 13 residues. J lost 5 bases, V lost 7 bases, and 6 bases had no gene match. The CDR3 sequence: CASGRDYNNEQFF. The CDR3 DNA reads as TGCGCCAGCGGCCGGGACTATAACAATGAGCAGTTCTTC.